This T cell receptor beta chain was found in a study of T cell changes during pregnancy in multiple sclerosis. Libraries were prepared by immunoSEQ multiplex PCR; TCRdb keeps only in-frame clonotypes and omits some of them. The data hold some 87,000 clones, with over 85% observed a single time. Trimming removed 2 bases at V and 7 bases at J, with 18 bases between. In germline, CDR1 is SGHTA, CDR2 FQGTGA. The CDR3 sequence is 16 residues long. V gene TRBV7-3 combines with J gene TRBJ2-1; D might be TRBD2 (5 bases). The source of this sequence is a female donor with multiple sclerosis, enrolled in a pregnancy study. The specimen was CD4+ T cells from peripheral blood mononuclear cells, collected before pregnancy. The CDR3 region is CASSLGGPAGRNEQFF. CDR3 nucleotides: TGTGCCAGCAGCTTAGGTGGCCCGGCGGGTAGGAATGAGCAGTTCTTC.